This record covers a single T cell receptor (beta chain). No antigen is known for it. These data belong to a study of cytomegalovirus exposure and HLA in healthy donors. General study points: Using a false discovery rate of 0.05, a later analysis showed that some 16,000 TCR beta sequences were associated with HLA alleles. The authors later found HLA-associated TCR beta chains more clonally expanded than equally common others. Presence/absence analyses assumed roughly uniform sequencing depth across donors, which may not hold.

The CDR3 consists of 14 residues. Germline assignment: CDR1 MRHNA and CDR2 SNTAGT. The junction had 0 bases not matched to a gene; V was cut back by 3 bases and J by 1 base. The primer mix had 60 Vbeta and 13 Jbeta primers. The protocol was immunoSEQ multiplex PCR, while the TCRdb copy is restricted to in-frame clones and leaves out a portion. The data show 150,000 to 200,000 clones, over 75% seen once. The chain has TRBV6-4 and TRBJ2-3; 8 nucleotides line up with TRBD2. The TCR originated in a woman aged 50 to 65 in good health and CMV-seronegative. The material sequenced was PBMCs. Here the CDR3 reads CASSELAGTDTQYF. For the CDR3, the DNA is TGTGCCAGCAGTGAACTAGCGGGCACAGATACGCAGTATTTT.